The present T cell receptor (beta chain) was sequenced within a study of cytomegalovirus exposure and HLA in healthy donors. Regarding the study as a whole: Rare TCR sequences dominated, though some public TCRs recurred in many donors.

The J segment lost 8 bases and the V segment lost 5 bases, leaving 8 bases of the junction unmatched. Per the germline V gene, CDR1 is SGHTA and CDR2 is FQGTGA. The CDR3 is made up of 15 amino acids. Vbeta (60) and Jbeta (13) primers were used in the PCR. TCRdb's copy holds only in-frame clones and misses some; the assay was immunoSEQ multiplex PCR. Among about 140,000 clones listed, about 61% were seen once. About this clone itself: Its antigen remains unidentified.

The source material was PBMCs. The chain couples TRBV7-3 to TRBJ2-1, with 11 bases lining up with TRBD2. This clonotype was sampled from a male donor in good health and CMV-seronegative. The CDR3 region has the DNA TGTGCCAGCAGCCCGTTTAGCGGGGGGGCCGATGAGCAGTTCTTC. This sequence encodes CASSPFSGGADEQFF.